Each of the 31 T cell receptor beta chains below was sequenced from the same sample in a study of blood T cells in healthy people across ages. Primed by a sample-barcoded 5' primer and a J-beta primer mix, a second PCR proceeded for about 7 to 11 cycles. A single record per CDR3 protein comes from TCRdb applying MiXCR to the 5' RACE reads. The sample holds about 1,600,000 distinct CDR3 sequences, around 42% seen once. Sequenced: blood. All receptors derive from a woman aged 18-29 years in good health.

V and J are TRBV6-5 and TRBJ1-2, with 8 bases lining up with TRBD1. Germline V CDR1 and CDR2: MNHEY, SVGAGI. This CDR3 spans 13 amino acids. Germline trimming cut 8 bases from V and 2 bases from J; bases unmatched to any gene: 4. The CDR3 loop is CASRQGSNYGYTF. The CDR3 nucleotides read TGTGCCAGCCGACAGGGGTCCAACTATGGCTACACCTTC.

The V call is TRBV18, the J call TRBJ2-5; 13 bases fit TRBD2. Germline V lookup: CDR1 KGHSH, CDR2 LQKENI. Trimming at V came to 2 bases and at J to 5 bases, leaving 5 bases not matched to a gene. This CDR3 is built from 16 residues. In DNA form, the CDR3 reads TGTGCCAGCTCACCAACTAGCGGGAGGGCCCGGGAGACCCAGTACTTC. This sequence encodes CASSPTSGRARETQYF.

This clonotype has a handful of counts. The rearrangement uses TRBV6-2 or TRBV6-3 and TRBJ1-5; D may be TRBD1 (5 bases). Germline CDR1 is MNHEY and CDR2 is SVGEGT. The CDR3 is 14 amino acids. V dropped 2 bases and J dropped 3 bases, with 8 bases sitting between them. In DNA form, the CDR3 reads TGTGCCAGCAGTTACGGGGCAGCCAATCAGCCCCAGCATTTT. As protein: CASSYGAANQPQHF.

The V gene is TRBV21-1, the J gene TRBJ2-5; the listed D gene, TRBD1, was not tested against the DNA. TRBV21-1 is a pseudogene. The CDR3 is 14 residues long. The CDR3 here is CASSTYRVNNEQYF. CDR3 bases: TGTGCCAGCAGCACCTACAGGGTAAACAATGAGCAGTACTTC.

The chain combines TRBV27 with TRBJ1-1, with D possibly TRBD1 on 5 matching bases. With 3 bases removed from V and 6 bases from J, the gap between germline ends came to 11 bases. The CDR3 consists of 13 residues. Germline V lookup: CDR1 MNHEY, CDR2 SMNVEV (reference sequence). The CDR3 region is CASSLGPSAEAFF. In DNA, the CDR3 is TGTGCCAGCAGTTTGGGGCCGAGCGCTGAAGCTTTCTTT.

There are a few counts of this clonotype. The rearrangement joins TRBV2 to TRBJ2-7; the match to TRBD2 covers 12 bases. Germline CDR1 is SNHLY and CDR2 is FYNNEI. V dropped 8 bases and J dropped 2; count of bases not matched to a gene: 7. The CDR3 is made up of 15 amino acids. CDR3 residues: CASGRTSGTTYEQYF. The CDR3 DNA is TGTGCCAGCGGGAGGACTAGCGGGACAACCTACGAGCAGTACTTC. The full variable domain, its missing parts supplied by reference TRBV2 and TRBJ2-7, is EPEVTQTPSHQVTQMGQEVILRCVPISNHLYFYWYRQILGQKVEFLVSFYNNEISEKSEIFDDQFSVERPDGSNFTLKIRSTKLEDSAMYFCASGRTSGTTYEQYFGPGTRLTVT.

J is TRBJ2-7 and V is TRBV2; TRBD1 matches 7 bases. The CDR3 covers 15 residues. The V gene's germline CDR1 is SNHLY and CDR2 FYNNEI. Trimming at V came to 6 bases and at J to 2 bases, leaving 10 bases not matched to a gene. DNA of the CDR3: TGTGCCAGCAGGGATGACAGGGCCTTCGCCTACGAGCAGTACTTC. It codes for CASRDDRAFAYEQYF. Together with reference TRBV2 and TRBJ2-7, the CDR3 gives the full variable domain: EPEVTQTPSHQVTQMGQEVILRCVPISNHLYFYWYRQILGQKVEFLVSFYNNEISEKSEIFDDQFSVERPDGSNFTLKIRSTKLEDSAMYFCASRDDRAFAYEQYFGPGTRLTVT.

V is TRBV29-1 and J is TRBJ2-2, with D perhaps given as TRBD1 or TRBD2 (6 bases each). The CDR3 has 13 amino acids. Trimming cost V 2 bases and J 3 bases, with 7 bases left between them. The germline gives CDR1 SQVTM, CDR2 ANQGSEA. CDR3 in amino acids: CSVERGDTGELFF. Written as DNA, the CDR3 is TGCAGCGTTGAAAGGGGGGACACCGGGGAGCTGTTTTTT.

The rearrangement joins TRBV2 to TRBJ1-1; 7 bases align to TRBD1. Unmatched junction bases numbered 3, after V lost 8 bases and J lost 0 bases. The CDR3 has 13 amino acids. The V gene's germline CDR1 is SNHLY and CDR2 FYNNEI. The CDR3 DNA follows: TGTGCCAGCGCCGGGACAGTGAACACTGAAGCTTTCTTT. As protein: CASAGTVNTEAFF.

The chain couples TRBV2 to TRBJ2-7, with D perhaps matching TRBD2 (5 bases). CDR1 and CDR2 from the germline V gene are SNHLY and FYNNEI. The V end lost 5 bases, the J end lost 6 bases, and 14 bases lay between the germline ends. The CDR3 covers 13 residues. The CDR3 nucleotides read TGTGCCAGCAGTCTTCTAGCAGTAGGCGAGCAGTACTTC. It encodes CASSLLAVGEQYF.

The chain is built from TRBV4-1 and TRBJ2-3; D not resolved. The length of the CDR3 is 13 residues. V lost 3 bases and J lost 1, with 5 bases in between. Germline loops: CDR1 MGHRA, CDR2 YSYEKL. The CDR3 is CASSHAGTDTQYF. As DNA, the CDR3 is TGCGCCAGCAGCCATGCGGGCACAGATACGCAGTATTTT.

The CDR3, as DNA: TGTGCCAGCGCTGGGACTAGCGGGAAAAGCTCCTACAATGAGCAGTTCTTC. This encodes CASAGTSGKSSYNEQFF. The chain employs TRBV25-1 and TRBJ2-1, with 13 bases fitting TRBD2. The CDR3 consists of 17 residues. Germline values: CDR1 MGHDK, CDR2 SYGVNS. Trimming cost V 8 bases and J 0 bases; bases outside gene matches: 7.

The chain employs TRBV20-1 and TRBJ1-2; D gene uncertain. The CDR3 consists of 13 residues. The V gene's germline CDR1 is DFQATT and CDR2 SNEGSKA (reference sequence). V gave up 1 base and J gave up 4 bases, with 10 bases separating them. The chain's CDR3 is CSARVPVIYGYTF. In nucleotides, the CDR3 is TGCAGTGCTAGAGTTCCCGTGATCTATGGCTACACCTTC.

This clonotype has a handful of counts. The rearrangement links TRBV27 to TRBJ2-1; D remains ambiguous. This CDR3 is 13 amino acids long. Trimming cost V 6 bases and J 8 bases, with 14 bases left between them. CDR1 and CDR2 (germline): MNHEY, SMNVEV (reference sequence). The CDR3 DNA reads TGTGCCAGCAGCCAAAGACCGTCGCATGAGCAGTTCTTC. Residues: CASSQRPSHEQFF.

This clonotype came up once. The V gene is TRBV12-3 or TRBV12-4, the J gene TRBJ2-3; no clear D gene. CDR3 length equals 12 residues. V was shortened by 3 bases and J by 7 bases, with 8 bases between the two germline ends. The DNA for the CDR3 is TGTGCCAGCAGTTTTCCTAGTTATACGCAGTATTTT. Its translation is CASSFPSYTQYF.

This clonotype was seen more than once but under ten times. V gene TRBV7-9 combines with J gene TRBJ2-3, with TRBD2 matching 7 bases. V was clipped by 4 bases and J by 2 bases; unmatched bases: 15. The CDR3 spans 18 residues. The germline V gene has CDR1 SEHNR and CDR2 FQNEAQ (reference sequence). The CDR3 DNA is TGTGCCAGCAGCTCCCGTGGGAGGGGCGGACCGCTCACAGATACGCAGTATTTT. It is translated as CASSSRGRGGPLTDTQYF.

This clonotype was detected many times. The CDR3: CAISPGGADYGYTF. The CDR3 DNA follows: TGTGCCATCAGCCCAGGGGGCGCGGACTATGGCTACACCTTC. V usage is TRBV10-3 and J usage is TRBJ1-2, with 8 bases matching TRBD1. This CDR3 contains 14 residues. The germline V gene encodes CDR1 ENHRY and CDR2 SYGVKD. Trimming took 6 bases from V and 3 from J; bases not matched to a gene: 6.

A single count supports this clonotype. This chain connects TRBV7-2 to TRBJ2-1; D could derive from TRBD1 or TRBD2 (5 bases each). V lost 0 bases, J lost 10 bases, and 19 bases lay in between. Germline CDR1 reads SGHTA; CDR2 reads FQGNSA. CDR3 length equals 16 residues. The CDR3 region is CASSLAGVGDKHEQFF. Here the CDR3 DNA reads TGTGCCAGCAGCTTAGCGGGGGTAGGGGATAAGCACGAGCAGTTCTTC.

V and J are TRBV14 and TRBJ1-6; D perhaps matches TRBD1 (6 bases). The germline V gene encodes CDR1 SGHDN and CDR2 FVKESK. This CDR3 spans 14 amino acids. V was clipped by 7 bases and J by 1 base, with 8 bases between them. CDR3: CASKDRSYNSPLHF. The CDR3 DNA follows: TGTGCCAGCAAGGACAGATCCTATAATTCACCCCTCCACTTT.

This clonotype was seen more than once but under ten times. V gene TRBV29-1 combines with J gene TRBJ2-1, with D hard to call. V lost 7 bases, J lost 6 bases, and 13 bases lay in between. The CDR3 length is 12 residues. CDR1 and CDR2 (germline): SQVTM, ANQGSEA. The CDR3: CSAISWGNEQFF. The CDR3 nucleotides read TGCAGCGCCATCTCGTGGGGCAATGAGCAGTTCTTC.

The V gene is TRBV7-6, the J gene TRBJ2-7; TRBD2 agrees at 11 bases. Per the germline V gene, CDR1 is SGHVS and CDR2 is FNYEAQ. The CDR3 extends over 16 amino acids. J lost 0 bases, V lost 4 bases, and 5 bases had no gene match. CDR3 sequence reads: CASSSGLAGYSYEQYF. CDR3 sequence (DNA): TGTGCCAGCAGCTCTGGACTAGCGGGTTACTCCTACGAGCAGTACTTC.

This clonotype was counted a single time. The chain is built from TRBV7-9 and TRBJ1-2, with unresolved D. CDR1 and CDR2 (germline): SEHNR, FQNEAQ (reference sequence). V shed 0 bases and J shed 0 bases, with 5 bases lying between them. This CDR3 is 14 amino acids long. The CDR3 loop reads CASSLAWSNYGYTF. The CDR3 DNA is TGTGCCAGCAGCTTAGCTTGGTCTAACTATGGCTACACCTTC.

This clonotype has only a few counts. The chain carries TRBV20-1 and TRBJ1-1; weak D call: TRBD1 (5 bases). The V gene lost 5 bases and the J gene lost 4 bases, with 14 bases spanning the gap. Germline V CDR1 and CDR2: DFQATT, SNEGSKA (reference sequence). The CDR3 is made up of 13 amino acids. The CDR3 loop reads CSAPPAGRTEAFF. DNA of the CDR3: TGCAGTGCTCCCCCGGCGGGGCGCACTGAAGCTTTCTTT.

The chain employs TRBV5-1 and TRBJ2-5, with TRBD1 matching 10 bases. The J call is uncertain, as TRBJ2-7 better fits the DNA end. CDR1 is SGHRS, CDR2 YFSETQ, per germline. The CDR3 runs 14 residues. CDR3 coding DNA: TGCGCCAGCAGCGTCGGGACAGGGGCAAGCGAGCAGTACTTC. Residues: CASSVGTGASEQYF.

In regard to this clonotype: The junction does not match germline at one end; this may be a read error. The chain uses TRBV18 and TRBJ2-6; 7 bases fit TRBD1. CDR3 length: 18 amino acids. The germline V gene encodes CDR1 KGHSH and CDR2 LQKENI. CDR3 sequence: CASTPPGQEPSGANVLTF. CDR3 coding DNA: TGTGCCAGCACACCACCTGGACAGGAGCCTTCTGGGGCCAACGTCCTGACTTTC.

J is TRBJ2-1 and V is TRBV19; D possibly corresponds to TRBD2 (6 bases). The CDR3 spans 16 residues. Germline values: CDR1 LNHDA, CDR2 SQIVND (reference sequence). V lost 4 bases, J lost 0 bases, and 13 bases lay in between. CDR3 DNA sequence: TGTGCCAGTAGTAAGGGGACTGCCAGCTCCTACAATGAGCAGTTCTTC. The encoded protein is CASSKGTASSYNEQFF. Using reference TRBV19 and TRBJ2-1 for the parts outside the CDR3, the full variable domain is DGGITQSPKYLFRKEGQNVTLSCEQNLNHDAMYWYRQDPGQGLRLIYYSQIVNDFQKGDIAEGYSVSREKKESFPLTVTSAQKNPTAFYLCASSKGTASSYNEQFFGPGTRLTVL.

This chain links TRBV20-1 with TRBJ1-1; 8 bases agree with TRBD1. Looked up from germline, CDR1 is DFQATT and CDR2 is SNEGSKA (reference sequence). CDR3 length: 14 amino acids. Trimming removed 3 bases from V and 3 bases from J; junction bases left unmatched: 6. The CDR3 DNA is TGCAGTGCTAGTTCTGGCAGGGGGCACACTGAAGCTTTCTTT. The encoded protein is CSASSGRGHTEAFF.

As to this clonotype: A far larger clone is one base from this, pointing to a likely read error. The CDR3 protein is CASSLGGANVPTF. The CDR3, as DNA: TGTGCCAGCAGCTTAGGTGGGGCCAACGTCCCGACTTTC. The V and J genes are TRBV7-8 and TRBJ2-6; maybe TRBD1 (5 bases). The germline CDR1 and CDR2 sequences are SGHVS and FQNEAQ. The CDR3 spans 13 residues. Variable domain in full (rest from reference TRBV7-8 and TRBJ2-6): GAGVSQSPRYKVAKRGQDVALRCDPISGHVSLFWYQQALGQGPEFLTYFQNEAQLDKSGLPSDRFFAERPEGSVSTLKIQRTQQEDSAVYLCASSLGGANVPTFGAGSRLTVL.

This clonotype was recorded once. This chain joins TRBV20-1 and TRBJ1-5, with D possibly matching TRBD1 (5 bases). Deletions cut 6 bases from V and 7 bases from J, with 22 bases between. CDR1 is DFQATT and CDR2 is SNEGSKA in the germline V gene (reference sequence). The CDR3 contains 15 residues. The CDR3 spells CSAFAGQTVNQPQHF. CDR3 coding DNA: TGCAGTGCCTTTGCGGGCCAGACAGTTAACCAGCCCCAGCATTTT.

The V call is TRBV11-2, the J call TRBJ1-3; D gene unclear. CDR3 size: 13 residues. Trimming left V 4 bases short and J 4 bases short, with 8 bases between. Germline CDR1 reads SGHAT; CDR2 reads FQNNGV. The CDR3 region is CASSSPIGNTIYF. In nucleotides, the CDR3 is TGTGCCAGCAGCTCGCCGATCGGAAACACCATATATTTT.

The J gene is TRBJ2-3, the V gene TRBV11-2, with D perhaps being TRBD1 or TRBD2 (6 bases each). Germline-derived CDR1 and CDR2 are SGHAT and FQNNGV. The V and J ends lost 1 base and 0 bases respectively, with 14 bases between them. CDR3 length equals 17 residues. CDR3 residues: CASSLGRGGASTDTQYF. The CDR3 nucleotides read TGTGCCAGCAGCTTAGGCAGGGGAGGAGCTAGCACAGATACGCAGTATTTT.